The rows below give T cell receptor beta chains drawn from one sample of a study of blood T cell repertoires in COVID-19. This table comes from immunoSEQ multiplex PCR, and its TCRdb copy is limited to in-frame clones, with some not included. Of some 110,000 clones listed, 87% are singletons. The sequencing sample was made of peripheral blood. These receptors were collected from a human donor in a cohort sampled during active COVID-19. Each CDR3 is given with its conserved first and last residue. The order of the fields is clone size, D gene, V gene, J gene, CDR3 DNA, CDR3 protein. The D gene is left open where the match is weak. Only part of the rows carry a size: once, few, many, or a class if the clone is expanded.

size: NA
D: NA
V: TRBV12-3/TRBV12-4
J: TRBJ2-7
DNA: TGTGCCAGCAGTTTTTCAGCGTCCTACGAGCAGTACTTC
CDR3: CASSFSASYEQYF

size: NA
D: TRBD1
V: TRBV19
J: TRBJ1-2
DNA: TGTGCCAGTAGTATATCCCGACAGGGAAATGGCTACACCTTC
CDR3: CASSISRQGNGYTF

size: NA
D: NA
V: TRBV18
J: TRBJ2-3
DNA: TGTGCCAGCTCCCGCGACTGGGGGGCAGATACGCAGTATTTT
CDR3: CASSRDWGADTQYF

size: NA
D: TRBD1
V: TRBV7-2
J: TRBJ2-4
DNA: TGTGCCAGCAGCTTAGGTGTCCGGCGGACAGGGGACTACAAAAACATTCAGTACTTC
CDR3: CASSLGVRRTGDYKNIQYF

size: NA
D: TRBD1
V: TRBV28
J: TRBJ1-2
DNA: TGTGCTGTAGATGATAGGACAGGGGGCACTAACTATGGCTACACCTTC
CDR3: CAVDDRTGGTNYGYTF

size: NA
D: NA
V: TRBV7-3
J: TRBJ1-1
DNA: TGTGCCAGCAGCCCCAGTGGCGGGAACACTGAAGCTTTCTTT
CDR3: CASSPSGGNTEAFF

size: NA
D: TRBD1
V: TRBV3-1/TRBV3-2
J: TRBJ2-7
DNA: TGTGCCAGCAGCCGCACTACCTCCGGGACAGGGGACTACGAGCAGTACTTC
CDR3: CASSRTTSGTGDYEQYF

size: NA
D: NA
V: TRBV12-3/TRBV12-4
J: TRBJ1-2
DNA: TGTGCCAGCAGGGGGGAGGGGGTCTATGGCTACACCTTC
CDR3: CASRGEGVYGYTF

size: NA
D: TRBD1
V: TRBV9
J: TRBJ2-3
DNA: TGTGCCAGCAGCGTAGGAGGGACAGGTGGGGGCACTGAGGTTAGGACAGATACGCAGTATTTT
CDR3: CASSVGGTGGGTEVRTDTQYF

size: few
D: TRBD1
V: TRBV7-3
J: TRBJ2-2
DNA: TGTGCCAGCAGCCCCCAGACAGGGTCCACCGGGGAGCTGTTTTTT
CDR3: CASSPQTGSTGELFF

size: once
D: TRBD2
V: TRBV11-3
J: TRBJ2-2
DNA: TGTGCCAGCAGCCCCCAGTCCGGGGGGGCGGCCGGGGAGCTGTTTTTT
CDR3: CASSPQSGGAAGELFF

size: NA
D: TRBD1
V: TRBV6-4
J: TRBJ1-1
DNA: TGTGCCAGCAGTGAAAAAGGGGGCGGAACGTCTGCTTTCTTT
CDR3: CASSEKGGGTSAFF

size: NA
D: NA
V: TRBV7-3
J: TRBJ2-3
DNA: TGTGCCAGCAGCCCCCATGGGGGGTCTCGCGGAGATACGCAGTATTTT
CDR3: CASSPHGGSRGDTQYF

size: NA
D: NA
V: TRBV11-1
J: TRBJ2-7
DNA: TGTGCCAGCAGCGGTGTTTGGGGCCGCTCCTACGAGCAGTACTTC
CDR3: CASSGVWGRSYEQYF

size: NA
D: NA
V: TRBV5-4
J: TRBJ2-3
DNA: TGTGCCAGCAGCCCCCGGACTAGCACAGATACGCAGTATTTT
CDR3: CASSPRTSTDTQYF

size: NA
D: NA
V: TRBV29-1
J: TRBJ1-2
DNA: TGCAGCGTTGACCCAGAAGCGGGGGGTTCTCGGGGAGACACCTTC
CDR3: CSVDPEAGGSRGDTF

size: NA
D: TRBD1
V: TRBV5-1
J: TRBJ1-1
DNA: TGCGCCAGCAGCTCGAAGTCCGGGACAGGGGTCACTGAAGCTTTCTTT
CDR3: CASSSKSGTGVTEAFF

size: NA
D: TRBD2
V: TRBV3-1/TRBV3-2
J: TRBJ2-2
DNA: TGTGCCAGCAGAGCGGGACTAGCGGGACCCCCTGGCACCGGGGAGCTGTTTTTT
CDR3: CASRAGLAGPPGTGELFF

size: NA
D: NA
V: TRBV7-9
J: TRBJ2-2
DNA: TGTGCCAGCAGCCCGACGGGTATGAACACCGGGGAGCTGTTTTTT
CDR3: CASSPTGMNTGELFF

size: NA
D: TRBD1
V: TRBV5-1
J: TRBJ1-1
DNA: TGCGCCAGCAGGGGGACAGCCAACGAAGCTTTCTTT
CDR3: CASRGTANEAFF

size: NA
D: NA
V: TRBV5-8
J: TRBJ2-1
DNA: TGTGCCAGCAGCCAAGGGGCCTACAATGAGCAGTTCTTC
CDR3: CASSQGAYNEQFF

size: NA
D: TRBD1
V: TRBV6-5
J: TRBJ1-1
DNA: TGTGCCAGCAGTAACAGGGGTCGCCTGAACACTGAAGCTTTCTTT
CDR3: CASSNRGRLNTEAFF

size: NA
D: NA
V: TRBV12-5
J: TRBJ1-2
DNA: TGTGCTAGTGCCCTAGACAGGCCGGATTTGTCAGCTAACTATGGCTACACCTTC
CDR3: CASALDRPDLSANYGYTF

size: NA
D: NA
V: TRBV5-4
J: TRBJ2-3
DNA: TGTGCCAGCAGCTTGGTGGGCCTCCGGCCAGATACGCAGTATTTT
CDR3: CASSLVGLRPDTQYF

size: NA
D: NA
V: TRBV24-1
J: TRBJ2-2
DNA: TGTGCCACCAGTGCGGTCTACACCGGGGAGCTGTTTTTT
CDR3: CATSAVYTGELFF

size: once
D: NA
V: TRBV12-5
J: TRBJ2-3
DNA: TGTGCTAGTGGTTACCAGGGGTCCACAGATACGCAGTATTTT
CDR3: CASGYQGSTDTQYF

size: NA
D: TRBD1
V: TRBV5-4
J: TRBJ2-7
DNA: TGTGCCAGCACAACCTCCGGGACAGGTTCGTACGAGCAGTACTTC
CDR3: CASTTSGTGSYEQYF

size: NA
D: NA
V: TRBV27
J: TRBJ2-1
DNA: TGTGCCAGCAGTAACTCGGGGGGCCTCATTGGCGATGAGCAGTTCTTC
CDR3: CASSNSGGLIGDEQFF

size: NA
D: TRBD2
V: TRBV19
J: TRBJ2-5
DNA: TGTGCCAGTAGTCCGGGACTAGCGGGGGAAGAGACCCAGTACTTC
CDR3: CASSPGLAGEETQYF

size: NA
D: NA
V: TRBV9
J: TRBJ1-5
DNA: TGTGCCAGCAGCGTAGATCCCGGGATCGGCAATCAGCCCCAGCATTTT
CDR3: CASSVDPGIGNQPQHF

size: NA
D: NA
V: TRBV5-1
J: TRBJ2-1
DNA: TGCGCCAGCAGCTTGGAAGGGAGAAATGAGCAGTTCTTC
CDR3: CASSLEGRNEQFF

size: NA
D: TRBD1
V: TRBV4-1
J: TRBJ1-2
DNA: TGCGCCAGCAGCCAAAACGTTCGGGCAACAGGGGGCGCTGGCTACACCTTC
CDR3: CASSQNVRATGGAGYTF

size: NA
D: NA
V: TRBV27
J: TRBJ2-1
DNA: TGTGCCAGCAGGTTGGGGGGGGCGAACAATGAGCAGTTCTTC
CDR3: CASRLGGANNEQFF

size: NA
D: NA
V: TRBV7-8
J: TRBJ1-2
DNA: TGTGCCAGCAGCTTTAGGGTACCAGGGTCGAGTGGCTACACCTTC
CDR3: CASSFRVPGSSGYTF

size: NA
D: NA
V: TRBV7-2
J: TRBJ1-1
DNA: TGTGCCAGCAGCCAGAACACTGAAGCTTTCTTT
CDR3: CASSQNTEAFF

size: NA
D: TRBD1
V: TRBV13
J: TRBJ2-2
DNA: TGTGCTGGAGGGACAGGCCCCGGGGAGCTGTTTTTT
CDR3: CAGGTGPGELFF

size: NA
D: TRBD1
V: TRBV2
J: TRBJ2-7
DNA: TGTGCCAGCAGTTACAGGGGCTTGAGCTCCTACGAGCAGTACTTC
CDR3: CASSYRGLSSYEQYF

size: NA
D: TRBD2
V: TRBV10-3
J: TRBJ2-7
DNA: TGTGCCATCAGTGAATCGGTCCGGACTAGCGGGAACGAGCAGTACTTC
CDR3: CAISESVRTSGNEQYF

size: NA
D: NA
V: TRBV3-1/TRBV3-2
J: TRBJ1-4
DNA: TGTGCCAGCAGCCCTACAGGGTCGGCTAATGAAAAACTGTTTTTT
CDR3: CASSPTGSANEKLFF

size: NA
D: NA
V: TRBV21-1
J: TRBJ2-7
DNA: TGTGCCACCGTCTCCGAGCAGTACTTC
CDR3: CATVSEQYF

size: once
D: NA
V: TRBV19
J: TRBJ2-1
DNA: TGTGCCAGTAGTATAGGTGGGAGAAGGAATGAGCAGTTCTTC
CDR3: CASSIGGRRNEQFF

size: NA
D: NA
V: TRBV4-1
J: TRBJ2-4
DNA: TGCGCCAGCAGCCCTACGAGGGGGGAGGGCCCAAAAAACATTCAGTACTTC
CDR3: CASSPTRGEGPKNIQYF

size: NA
D: NA
V: TRBV20-1
J: TRBJ2-7
DNA: TGCAGTGCTAGTCTCTCCTACGAGCAGTACTTC
CDR3: CSASLSYEQYF

size: NA
D: NA
V: TRBV28
J: TRBJ2-6
DNA: TGTGCCAGCAGTTCCCCTAGCGCTGGGGCCAACGTCCTGACTTTC
CDR3: CASSSPSAGANVLTF

size: NA
D: NA
V: TRBV5-1
J: TRBJ2-3
DNA: TGCGCCAGCAGCTCGCATCGCTCGGGTGTAGGCAGCACAGATACGCAGTATTTT
CDR3: CASSSHRSGVGSTDTQYF

size: NA
D: NA
V: TRBV5-4
J: TRBJ2-2
DNA: TGTGCCAGCAGCATATACACGAACACCGGGGAGCTGTTTTTT
CDR3: CASSIYTNTGELFF

size: NA
D: TRBD2
V: TRBV27
J: TRBJ2-7
DNA: TGTGCCAGCAGTTATCTAGCGGACTCCTACGAGCAGTACTTC
CDR3: CASSYLADSYEQYF

size: few
D: TRBD1
V: TRBV2
J: TRBJ2-7
DNA: TGTGCCAGCCATGATTTGACAGGGTCGTCCTACGAGCAGTACTTC
CDR3: CASHDLTGSSYEQYF

size: NA
D: NA
V: TRBV5-8
J: TRBJ2-7
DNA: TGTGCCAGCAGCTTGGCTGACAGGTATACCTACGAGCAGTACTTC
CDR3: CASSLADRYTYEQYF

size: NA
D: NA
V: TRBV3-1/TRBV3-2
J: TRBJ1-5
DNA: TGTGCCAGCAGCCGCAGGGGAAATAATCAGCCCCAGCATTTT
CDR3: CASSRRGNNQPQHF